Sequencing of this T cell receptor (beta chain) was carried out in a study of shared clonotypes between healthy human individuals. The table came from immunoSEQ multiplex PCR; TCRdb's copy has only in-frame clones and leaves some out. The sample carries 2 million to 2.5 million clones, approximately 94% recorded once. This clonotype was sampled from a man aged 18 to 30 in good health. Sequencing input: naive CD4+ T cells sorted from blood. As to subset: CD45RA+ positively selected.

The CDR3 loop is CASTTRVSNSPLHF. The CDR3 nucleotides read TGTGCCAGCACCACGAGGGTGTCTAATTCACCCCTCCACTTT. This chain links TRBV6-6 with TRBJ1-6; D remains unclear. The CDR3 runs 14 residues. The germline V gene encodes CDR1 MNHNY and CDR2 SVGAGI (reference sequence). V dropped 7 bases and J dropped 6 bases, with 13 bases sitting between them.